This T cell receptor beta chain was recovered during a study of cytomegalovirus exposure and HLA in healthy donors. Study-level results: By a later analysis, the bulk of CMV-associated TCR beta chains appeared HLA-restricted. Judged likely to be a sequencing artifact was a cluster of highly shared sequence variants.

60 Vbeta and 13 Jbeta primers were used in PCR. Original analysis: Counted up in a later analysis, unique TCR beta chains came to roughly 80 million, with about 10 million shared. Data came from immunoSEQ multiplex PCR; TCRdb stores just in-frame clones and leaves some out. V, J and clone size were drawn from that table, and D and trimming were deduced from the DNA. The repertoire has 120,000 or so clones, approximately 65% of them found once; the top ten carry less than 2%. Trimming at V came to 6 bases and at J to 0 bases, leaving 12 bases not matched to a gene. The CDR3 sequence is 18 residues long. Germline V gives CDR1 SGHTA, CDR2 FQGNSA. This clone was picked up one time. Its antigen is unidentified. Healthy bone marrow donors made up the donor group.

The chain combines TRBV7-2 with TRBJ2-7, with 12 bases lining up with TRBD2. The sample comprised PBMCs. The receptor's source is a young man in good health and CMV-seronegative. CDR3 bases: TGTGCCAGCAGGAAAAGAGGGCTAGCGGGGGGGAGCTCCTACGAGCAGTACTTC. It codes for CASRKRGLAGGSSYEQYF.